This TCR beta chain appears in the sequencing data of a study of CD8 T cells in ankylosing spondylitis. Using its own MiXCR run on the 5' RACE reads, TCRdb lists one record per CDR3 protein. The table lists roughly 700,000 distinct CDR3 sequences, roughly 20% of them singletons. Concerning this clonotype: Antigen specificity is unknown.

Findings of the study overall: Characteristic, it appeared, of ankylosing spondylitis blood was a TCR beta motif of roughly 8 highly homologous variants.

There are 12 residues in the CDR3. The germline V gene has CDR1 SGHVS and CDR2 FQNEAQ. V gave up 2 bases and J gave up 5 bases, with 3 bases separating them. Source material: blood, either unsorted or a sorted T cell fraction (not recorded which). This chain joins TRBV7-8 and TRBJ1-4; D remains ambiguous. The clonotype was recovered from a male donor with ankylosing spondylitis. The CDR3 spells CASSLKNEKLFF. Written as DNA, the CDR3 is TGTGCCAGCAGCTTAAAGAATGAAAAACTGTTTTTT.